The 20 T cell receptor beta chains below all came from one sample that was sequenced in a study of Ad26.COV2.S vaccination and SARS-CoV-2 variants. Profiling relied on immunoSEQ multiplex PCR, and the TCRdb table lists in-frame clones only, not all of them. The sample records 300,000 to 350,000 clones, about 88% being singletons. Treatment reported: over 15 received Ad26.COV2.S at low or high dose, single or two shots; a few received placebo; per-sample allocation not given. All samples were drawn on day 63, counting from the first vaccine or placebo injection. The sample in question was peripheral blood, obtained in a trial of Ad26.COV2.S vaccine versus placebo. The receptor source for this set is a person between 18 and 65 years old who received the Ad26.COV2.S COVID-19 vaccine or a placebo.

Worth noting for this clone: Other DNA sequences in the sample encode the same CDR3. The V call is TRBV5-6, the J call TRBJ2-5; D may be TRBD2 (5 bases). V was cut by 4 bases and J by 5 bases, with 12 bases left in between. Germline CDR1 and CDR2: SGHDT and YYEEEE. The CDR3 consists of 13 residues. In DNA form, the CDR3 reads TGTGCCAGCAGCCTCCGGACGGGGGAGACCCAGTACTTC. This translates into CASSLRTGETQYF.

This chain joins TRBV7-9 and TRBJ2-1; the D is unclear. The germline gives CDR1 SEHNR, CDR2 FQNEAQ (reference sequence). The CDR3 totals 15 residues. The V end was cut by 1 base, the J end by 0 bases, with 7 bases between. The CDR3 region has the DNA TGTGCCAGCAGCTTAGTAAGAAGCTCCTACAATGAGCAGTTCTTC. Protein: CASSLVRSSYNEQFF.

This chain joins TRBV5-6 and TRBJ2-3, with D tentatively TRBD1 or TRBD2 (5 bases each). Germline-derived CDR1 and CDR2 are SGHDT and YYEEEE. The germline V and J ends were trimmed by 1 base and 6 bases, with 15 bases remaining between them. The length of the CDR3 is 15 residues. The CDR3 sequence is CASSLPRDGADTQYF. The CDR3 region has the DNA TGTGCCAGCAGCTTGCCACGGGACGGGGCGGATACGCAGTATTTT.

The chain links TRBV19 to TRBJ2-3, with TRBD1 matching over 11 bases. Unmatched junction bases numbered 2, after V lost 3 bases and J lost 6 bases. CDR1 and CDR2 from the germline V gene are LNHDA and SQIVND (reference sequence). The CDR3 length is 14 residues. CDR3 residues: CASSMDRGLDTQYF. In nucleotides, the CDR3 is TGTGCCAGTAGTATGGACAGGGGGCTGGATACGCAGTATTTT.

The chain is built from TRBV5-1 and TRBJ2-2; D remains ambiguous. This CDR3 spans 15 amino acids. V was pared by 4 bases and J by 2 bases, with 12 bases between. The germline V gene encodes CDR1 SGHRS and CDR2 YFSETQ. The CDR3 is CASSPTTLNTGELFF. The CDR3 DNA reads TGCGCCAGCAGCCCTACGACTCTCAACACCGGGGAGCTGTTTTTT. Drawing the rest from reference TRBV5-1 and TRBJ2-2, the complete variable domain is KAGVTQTPRYLIKTRGQQVTLSCSPISGHRSVSWYQQTPGQGLQFLFEYFSETQRNKGNFPGRFSGRQFSNSRSEMNVSTLELGDSALYLCASSPTTLNTGELFFGEGSRLTVL.

This sequence joins TRBV20-1 and TRBJ2-2, with D hard to call. This CDR3 comprises 15 residues. Germline CDR1 and CDR2: DFQATT and SNEGSKA (reference sequence). V was trimmed by 3 bases and J by 4 bases, leaving 15 bases between them. This CDR3 is CSASNNLRSTGELFF. For the CDR3, the DNA is TGCAGTGCTAGTAACAACCTACGGTCCACCGGGGAGCTGTTTTTT.

As to this clone: In the same sample, other DNA sequences code for this CDR3. The chain has TRBV7-2 and TRBJ1-3; no reliable D call. CDR3 length: 14 residues. Germline loops: CDR1 SGHTA, CDR2 FQGNSA. Trimming removed 1 base from V and 0 bases from J, with 4 bases in between. For the CDR3, the DNA is TGTGCCAGCAGCTTAGTCGGCTCTGGAAACACCATATATTTT. Protein sequence: CASSLVGSGNTIYF.

CDR3 nucleotide sequence: TGTGCCAGCAGTTCCCCGGGGGCAGAAGACAATGAGCAGTTCTTC. It yields the protein CASSSPGAEDNEQFF. The chain combines TRBV28 with TRBJ2-1; D assignment may be TRBD1 or TRBD2 (6 bases each). The CDR3 is 15 residues long. CDR1 is MDHEN, CDR2 SYDVKM, per germline. The ends were cut back, 4 bases at V and 5 bases at J, with 15 bases in the middle. The full variable domain, in which reference TRBV28 and TRBJ2-1 provide the parts outside the CDR3, is DVKVTQSSRYLVKRTGEKVFLECVQDMDHENMFWYRQDPGLGLRLIYFSYDVKMKEKGDIPEGYSVSREKKERFSLILESASTNQTSMYLCASSSPGAEDNEQFFGPGTRLTVL.

V gene TRBV19 combines with J gene TRBJ1-2; D gene unclear. Germline CDR1 and CDR2: LNHDA and SQIVND (reference sequence). This CDR3 spans 14 amino acids. V lost 2 bases to trimming and J lost 4 bases, with 11 bases between them. The CDR3 protein is CASSISLSSYGYTF. CDR3 DNA sequence: TGTGCCAGTAGTATAAGTTTGTCCTCCTATGGCTACACCTTC.

J is TRBJ1-2 and V is TRBV3-1 (or the pseudogene TRBV3-2); D remains unclear. Trimming removed 0 bases from V and 4 bases from J, with 6 bases in between. Germline CDR1 and CDR2: LGHDT and YNNKEL (reference sequence). The CDR3 loop spans 13 amino acids. Here the CDR3 reads CASSQESAYGYTF. In DNA form, the CDR3 reads TGTGCCAGCAGCCAAGAGTCTGCCTATGGCTACACCTTC.

The chain recombines TRBV19 with TRBJ2-7, with TRBD1 identical over 7 bases. V lost 4 bases, J lost 6 bases, and 0 bases stayed unmatched. This CDR3 is built from 11 residues. Germline V CDR1 and CDR2: LNHDA, SQIVND (reference sequence). The DNA of the CDR3 is TGTGCCAGTAGTACAGGGGGCGAGCAGTACTTC. This gives the protein CASSTGGEQYF.

The V and J genes are TRBV15 and TRBJ2-2; 9 nucleotides line up with TRBD2. Germline V gene lookup returns CDR1 LNHNV and CDR2 YYDKDF (reference sequence). Trimming took 1 base from V and 7 from J; bases not matched to a gene: 4. This CDR3 is built from 15 residues. The DNA of the CDR3 is TGTGCCACCAGCAGAGGGACTAGCGAAGGCGGGGAGCTGTTTTTT. Translated, it gives CATSRGTSEGGELFF.

The chain is built from TRBV27 and TRBJ2-1; D perhaps matches TRBD1 (5 bases). Trimming cost V 2 bases and J 2 bases, with 13 bases left between them. From germline, CDR1 is MNHEY and CDR2 SMNVEV (reference sequence). This CDR3 has 16 residues. The CDR3 reads CASSLGKGITYNEQFF. DNA of the CDR3: TGTGCCAGCAGTTTAGGGAAGGGGATCACCTACAATGAGCAGTTCTTC.

This chain's CDR3 is CATSRAGGANQPQHF. CDR3 nucleotide sequence: TGTGCCACCAGCAGAGCAGGGGGCGCGAATCAGCCCCAGCATTTT. The V gene is TRBV15, the J gene TRBJ1-5; 8 bases are shared with TRBD1. Germline V gives CDR1 LNHNV, CDR2 YYDKDF (reference sequence). CDR3 length: 15 residues. V dropped 1 base and J dropped 4; count of bases not matched to a gene: 3.

The V and J genes are TRBV9 and TRBJ2-1, with 11 bases that match TRBD2. Germline trimming cut 5 bases from V and 5 bases from J; bases unmatched to any gene: 18. There are 19 residues in the CDR3. Germline-derived CDR1 and CDR2 are SGDLS and YYNGEE. CDR3 bases: TGTGCCAGCAGTGGAAGGACAGGCGGCGGGACTAGCGGACACAATGAGCAGTTCTTC. This sequence encodes CASSGRTGGGTSGHNEQFF.

This chain connects TRBV29-1 to TRBJ1-1, with unresolved D. The CDR3 is 11 residues long. CDR1 is SQVTM and CDR2 is ANQGSEA in the germline V gene. V lost 2 bases, J lost 5 bases, and 6 bases lay in between. The CDR3 protein is CSVELPTEAFF. The DNA of the CDR3 is TGCAGCGTTGAACTTCCAACTGAAGCTTTCTTT.

The genes are TRBV21-1 and TRBJ2-7; the listed D gene, TRBD1, was not tested against the DNA. TRBV21-1 is flagged as a pseudogene. The CDR3 totals 13 residues. In nucleotides, the CDR3 is TGTGCCAGGGGGGGACAGGGGAGCTACGAGCAGTACTTC. Its translation is CARGGQGSYEQYF.

CDR3 sequence: CASSHGRGPYEQYF. The CDR3, as DNA: TGTGCCAGCAGCCATGGCAGGGGACCCTACGAGCAGTACTTC. The chain recombines TRBV3-1 (or the pseudogene TRBV3-2) with TRBJ2-7; TRBD1 might be the D (6 bases). This CDR3 is 14 amino acids long. Germline V gene sequence: CDR1 LGHDT, CDR2 YNNKEL (reference sequence). With 3 bases removed from V and 2 bases from J, the gap between germline ends came to 11 bases.

The chain combines TRBV27 with TRBJ2-7, with TRBD1 matching over 8 bases. This CDR3 comprises 14 residues. The V segment lost 4 bases and the J segment 6 bases; nucleotides outside the gene matches: 8. Per the germline V gene, CDR1 is MNHEY and CDR2 is SMNVEV (reference sequence). CDR3 in DNA: TGTGCCAGCAGTTCAGGCAGGGGGCTACGCGAGCAGTACTTC. Residues: CASSSGRGLREQYF.

This chain joins TRBV5-5 and TRBJ2-1; no reliable D call. CDR1 SGHKS and CDR2 YYEKEE come from the germline V gene (reference sequence). The CDR3 totals 15 residues. V was shortened by 4 bases and J by 9 bases, with 20 bases between the two germline ends. The CDR3 region is CASSPSWLGRSEQFF. The DNA of the CDR3 is TGTGCCAGCAGCCCCTCATGGCTAGGACGGTCTGAGCAGTTCTTC.